This is a list of T cell receptor beta chains from one sample in a study of blood T cells in healthy people across ages. In TCRdb, the 5' RACE reads were re-called with MiXCR into one record per CDR3 protein. The sample has approximately 1.5 million distinct CDR3 sequences, around 40% seen once. The sequencing input was blood. The source of these receptors is a young woman in good health. The CDR3 runs from the conserved cysteine through the conserved F or W. D genes are given only for firm matches. Only part of the rows carry a size: once, few, many, or a class if the clone is expanded.

clone size	D gene	V gene	J gene	CDR3 DNA	CDR3 protein
few	NA	TRBV19	TRBJ1-2	TGTGCCAGTAGTATAGTTGGACACCACTACTATGGCTACACCTTC	CASSIVGHHYYGYTF
few	NA	TRBV4-1	TRBJ2-7	TGCGCCAGCAGTCGATACCAACTAGAAACCTACGAGCAGTACTTC	CASSRYQLETYEQYF
NA	NA	TRBV2	TRBJ2-1	TGTGCCAGCAGTGAGTGGGGGTACGATGAGCAGTTCTTC	CASSEWGYDEQFF
NA	NA	TRBV20-1	TRBJ2-3	TGCAGTGCTAGAGGGCATGACACAGATACGCAGTATTTT	CSARGHDTDTQYF
once	NA	TRBV9	TRBJ1-1	TGTGCCAGCAGCGTAGCTGGAGGGAGCACTGAAGCTTTCTTT	CASSVAGGSTEAFF
NA	NA	TRBV9	TRBJ1-2	TGTGCCAGCAGCGTAGAAAACTATGGCTACACCTTC	CASSVENYGYTF
few	NA	TRBV14	TRBJ2-1	TGTGCCAGCAGCCAAGTGAGTCGCGGGGCCTACAATGAGCAGTTCTTC	CASSQVSRGAYNEQFF
NA	TRBD2	TRBV7-3	TRBJ2-2	TGTGCCAGCAGGTTAAGGGGCGGGAGCGCGAACACCGGGGAGCTGTTTTTT	CASRLRGGSANTGELFF
NA	TRBD2	TRBV10-2	TRBJ2-6	TGCGCCAGCAGTGAAACATTGAGCGTGACTAGCTCCAACTTCTCTGGGGCCAACGTCCTGACTTTC	CASSETLSVTSSNFSGANVLTF
NA	TRBD1	TRBV7-2	TRBJ1-2	TGTGCCAGCAGCCGCGACAGGGGGCTTATCTATGGCTACACCTTC	CASSRDRGLIYGYTF
many	NA	TRBV5-1	TRBJ1-4	TGCGCCAGCAGCAGGCAGCTTTCAACTAATGAAAAACTGTTTTTT	CASSRQLSTNEKLFF
few	TRBD2	TRBV4-1	TRBJ2-3	TGCGCCAGCAGCCAAGATCAGGGACTAGCGGGTCTAGGAGGCACAGATACGCAGTATTTT	CASSQDQGLAGLGGTDTQYF
NA	NA	TRBV10-3	TRBJ2-7	TGTGCCATCAGTGACAGGGCGTCCGCCTACGAGCAGTACTTC	CAISDRASAYEQYF
NA	NA	TRBV10-3	TRBJ1-1	TGTGCCATCAGTGCCCTGAACTCGAACACTGAAGCTTTCTTT	CAISALNSNTEAFF
NA	TRBD1	TRBV11-2	TRBJ1-5	TGTGCCAGCAGTAGGGGGCAGCGCGATCAGCCCCAGCATTTT	CASSRGQRDQPQHF
NA	TRBD1	TRBV25-1	TRBJ2-3	TGTGCCAGCAGTGAGGCGGGACAGGGGATAGATACGCAGTATTTT	CASSEAGQGIDTQYF
NA	TRBD1	TRBV6-5	TRBJ2-7	TGTGCCAGCAGTCTAAGGACAGGGGGCCGCGAGCAGTACTTC	CASSLRTGGREQYF
NA	TRBD2	TRBV29-1	TRBJ2-1	TGCAGCGTTGAAGGAGGGGGACTAGCGGGCGCACGGTGTGAGCAGTTCTTC	CSVEGGGLAGARCEQFF
once	NA	TRBV12-3/TRBV12-4	TRBJ2-3	TGTGCCAGCAGTTTCGGAACGGGGCAGTATTTT	CASSFGTGQYF
NA	TRBD2	TRBV12-3/TRBV12-4	TRBJ2-1	TGTGCCAGCGTAGCGGGGCGAAACAATGAGCAGTTCTTC	CASVAGRNNEQFF
NA	TRBD1	TRBV7-6	TRBJ1-6	TGTGCCAGCAGCCTGACAGGGATCACCTATAATTCACCCCTCCACTTT	CASSLTGITYNSPLHF
few	NA	TRBV6-2/TRBV6-3	TRBJ1-2	TGTGCCAGCAGTTACTCCAGGGCTCCCAACTATGGCTACACCTTC	CASSYSRAPNYGYTF
NA	NA	TRBV5-1	TRBJ1-2	TGCGCCAGCGGCGAAGGGCGCAGCTATGGCTACACCTTC	CASGEGRSYGYTF
few	TRBD2	TRBV12-3/TRBV12-4	TRBJ2-3	TGTGCCAGCAGACAGGGACTAGCGGGACTTGCAGATACGCAGTATTTT	CASRQGLAGLADTQYF
NA	NA	TRBV28	TRBJ2-3	TGTGCCAGCAGTTTAATCGCGTTTGGAGGGGACACAGATACGCAGTATTTT	CASSLIAFGGDTDTQYF
few	NA	TRBV4-1	TRBJ2-7	TGCGCCAGCAGCCAAGGGGGCTGGGTTTACGAGCAGTACTTC	CASSQGGWVYEQYF
once	NA	TRBV12-3/TRBV12-4	TRBJ2-7	TGTGCCAGCAGGGCCGGGACCGGGCCGGTTCGGCAGTACTTC	CASRAGTGPVRQYF
NA	TRBD2	TRBV27	TRBJ2-7	TGTGCCAGCAGTTTTTCTAGGACTAGCGGGGCCTCCTACGAGCAGTACTTC	CASSFSRTSGASYEQYF
NA	NA	TRBV27	TRBJ2-5	TGTGCCAGCAGTCCCACCCGTAATGGAGAGACCCAGTACTTC	CASSPTRNGETQYF
once	NA	TRBV21-1	TRBJ2-7	TGTGCCAGCAGCAAAGCCCCCCTTTACGAGCAGTACTTC	CASSKAPLYEQYF
few	NA	TRBV20-1	TRBJ1-2	TGCAGTGCAGGACAGATTAACTATGGCTACACCTTC	CSAGQINYGYTF
NA	TRBD2	TRBV4-3	TRBJ2-3	TGCGCCAGCAGCCAAGATGGCGGACCTAGCGGGAGTCTGGCAGATACGCAGTATTTT	CASSQDGGPSGSLADTQYF
NA	NA	TRBV11-2	TRBJ1-2	TGTGCCAGCAGCTTAGATTGGCAGGGTGGAGGCTACACCTTC	CASSLDWQGGGYTF
NA	NA	TRBV6-1	TRBJ1-5	TGTGCCAGCATCAAAGACAGGTTTTATCAGCCCCAGCATTTT	CASIKDRFYQPQHF
many	NA	TRBV10-3	TRBJ2-1	TGTGCCATCAGTGTTGCGGATGAGCAGTTCTTC	CAISVADEQFF
few	NA	TRBV5-5	TRBJ2-6	TGTGCCAGCAGCGGTTGGCGACTCTCTGGGGCCAACGTCCTGACTTTC	CASSGWRLSGANVLTF
NA	NA	TRBV7-8	TRBJ2-3	TGTGCCAGCAGCGTAGGGATGACAGATACGCAGTATTTT	CASSVGMTDTQYF
NA	TRBD1	TRBV10-3	TRBJ2-5	TGTGCCATCAGTGACCAACCGCTTGGGACAGGGTTTCAAGAGACCCTGTACTTC	CAISDQPLGTGFQETLYF
NA	TRBD2	TRBV5-1	TRBJ2-1	TGCGCCAGCAGCTTTCAAGCTAGCGGGGGCGGTGAGCAGTTCTTC	CASSFQASGGGEQFF
few	TRBD2	TRBV10-3	TRBJ2-5	TGTGCCACCAGAGAAAGCGGGGTGTACTTCGAGACCCAGTACTTC	CATRESGVYFETQYF
many	NA	TRBV27	TRBJ2-3	TGTGCCAGCAGTTTGTGGGGCCCAGATACGCAGTATTTT	CASSLWGPDTQYF
NA	NA	TRBV10-3	TRBJ1-2	TGTGCCATCAGTCGCCGGGACAACGAGGGCTACACCTTC	CAISRRDNEGYTF
few	NA	TRBV20-1	TRBJ2-4	TGCAGTGCAATTGGGGGCGGCATTAAAAACATTCAGTACTTC	CSAIGGGIKNIQYF
few	NA	TRBV20-1	TRBJ2-1	TGCAGTGCGTTCGAAAAGGGGATGGCCTACAATGAGCAGTTCTTC	CSAFEKGMAYNEQFF
NA	NA	TRBV3-1	TRBJ1-4	TGTGCCAGCAGCCAAAGCCAAGGAAAACTGTTTTTT	CASSQSQGKLFF
NA	TRBD1	TRBV3-1	TRBJ2-1	TGTGCCAGCAGCCAGACAGGGCTGGGCAATGAGCAGTTCTTC	CASSQTGLGNEQFF